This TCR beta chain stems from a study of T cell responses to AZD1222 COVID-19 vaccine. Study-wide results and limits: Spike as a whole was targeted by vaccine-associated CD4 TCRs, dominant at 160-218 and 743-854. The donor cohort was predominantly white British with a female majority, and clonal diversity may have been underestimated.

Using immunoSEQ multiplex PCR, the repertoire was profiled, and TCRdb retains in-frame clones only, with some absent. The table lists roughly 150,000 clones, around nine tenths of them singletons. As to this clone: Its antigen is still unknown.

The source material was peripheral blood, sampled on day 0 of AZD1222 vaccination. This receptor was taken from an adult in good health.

CDR3 sequence reads: CASSLSRGSHYGYTF. DNA for the CDR3: TGTGCCAGCAGTTTATCGAGAGGGTCCCACTATGGCTACACCTTC. This chain links TRBV27 with TRBJ1-2, with D unclear. CDR1 MNHEY and CDR2 SMNVEV come from the germline V gene (reference sequence). This CDR3 is built from 15 residues. Trimming took off 0 bases at V and 3 bases at J, with 11 bases between the two ends.